These T cell receptor beta chains were read from a single sample in a study of shared clonotypes between healthy human individuals. Assay used: immunoSEQ multiplex PCR; TCRdb lists only in-frame clones, some missing. The table includes over 2 million clones, just under 95% detected once. Sequencing was carried out using naive CD8+ T cells sorted from blood. The source is a man between 18 and 29 years old in good health. Both conserved end residues are part of each CDR3. Clone sizes are given selectively: once, few, many, or a class where the clone is expanded.

CDR3	V	J	size
CASSPISGPYNEQFF	TRBV18	TRBJ2-1	-
CASSRDRSTNYGYTF	TRBV2	TRBJ1-2	few
CASSSPGPGVYGYTF	TRBV5-5	TRBJ1-2	few
CASRSTGGNYGYTF	TRBV5-1	TRBJ1-2	-
CASSPEGGAGQPQHF	TRBV4-1	TRBJ1-5	-
CASSDTGETEAFF	TRBV2	TRBJ1-1	-
CASSPAATLTKNIQYF	TRBV14	TRBJ2-4	-
CAWSWGTPTNPGELFF	TRBV30	TRBJ2-2	-
CAWMSGQLNYGYTF	TRBV30	TRBJ1-2	-
CASRIGPASPQYF	TRBV6-5	TRBJ2-5	-
CASSYSRGSSYEQYF	TRBV6-6	TRBJ2-7	-
CASTDRRNTEAFF	TRBV2	TRBJ1-1	-
CASSQTGGLPEAFF	TRBV27	TRBJ1-1	-
CASSEAGFMNTEAFF	TRBV10-2	TRBJ1-1	-
CSWGGSPNQETQYF	TRBV29-1	TRBJ2-5	once
CAWSELNTDTQYF	TRBV30	TRBJ2-3	-
CASSQTRLEGETQYF	TRBV4-1	TRBJ2-5	-
CASSLGQGSTEAFF	TRBV7-6	TRBJ1-1	-
CAWSVLRNTEAFF	TRBV30	TRBJ1-1	-
CASRSLDRSYEQYF	TRBV27	TRBJ2-7	-
CASIPLAGGYNEQFF	TRBV2	TRBJ2-1	-
CASSLPGGSSYNEQFF	TRBV27	TRBJ2-1	-
CASSLGPLDNQPQHF	TRBV5-1	TRBJ1-5	-
CASSQKGTDTQYF	TRBV4-1	TRBJ2-3	-
CASSLGTGTGANVLTF	TRBV5-1	TRBJ2-6	-
CASSIDLANSPLHF	TRBV19	TRBJ1-6	-
CSVSEGTPTDTQYF	TRBV29-1	TRBJ2-3	once
CASSLGGLSYEQYF	TRBV5-6	TRBJ2-7	-
CASSIGLNYEQYF	TRBV19	TRBJ2-7	-
CASSPLGGGEQFF	TRBV5-6	TRBJ2-1	-
CASSQGVSYEQYF	TRBV4-1	TRBJ2-7	-
CASSRWGPYTTVDTDTQYF	TRBV5-6	TRBJ2-3	-
CASSGYWNTEAFF	TRBV6-1	TRBJ1-1	-
CASSFRGQNTGELFF	TRBV5-1	TRBJ2-2	once
CASTDQTGYETPPRTEAFF	TRBV11-2	TRBJ1-1	-
CASSWTVGNEQFF	TRBV5-6	TRBJ2-1	-
CASSSSRDRGTGELFF	TRBV7-9	TRBJ2-2	-
CASSLQGTDTQYF	TRBV6-5	TRBJ2-3	-
CASSHGAGDFYNEQFF	TRBV4-3	TRBJ2-1	once
CASSDETTTPYGYTF	TRBV5-6	TRBJ1-2	-
CASSGDGGATDTQYF	TRBV2	TRBJ2-3	-
CASSTRDRVYVGHYEQYF	TRBV21-1	TRBJ2-7	-
CASSPSGGIYEQYF	TRBV19	TRBJ2-7	-
CASSPETGDGRLGYTF	TRBV5-8	TRBJ1-2	-
CASRDGPSYNEQFF	TRBV6-5	TRBJ2-1	-
CASKGGVPRGYYGYTF	TRBV10-1	TRBJ1-2	-
CASSQPNNSPLHF	TRBV4-1	TRBJ1-6	-
CSASPGDEQYF	TRBV20-1	TRBJ2-7	-
CASSYERGTEAFF	TRBV6-5	TRBJ1-1	-